A selection of T cell receptor beta chains follows, all from one sample in a study of radiotherapy plus CTLA-4 blockade in lung cancer. Assay: immunoSEQ multiplex PCR; the TCRdb copy retains only in-frame clones and omits some. The sample holds roughly 50,000 clones, over 75% seen once. The specimen was peripheral blood, collected from a patient treated with radiotherapy plus ipilimumab. The receptors stem from a human donor with non-small cell lung cancer whose response to radiotherapy plus ipilimumab could not be evaluated. The conserved cysteine and the conserved F or W are not part of the CDR3 here. The order of the fields is D gene, V gene, J gene, CDR3 protein. D genes are given only for firm matches.

D gene: TRBD2
V gene: TRBV11-3
J gene: TRBJ2-1
CDR3 protein: ASSPIAGGTPYNEQF

D gene: NA
V gene: TRBV6-1
J gene: TRBJ2-7
CDR3 protein: ASNGYSYEQY

D gene: NA
V gene: TRBV2
J gene: TRBJ2-1
CDR3 protein: ASRAEGNEQF

D gene: TRBD2
V gene: TRBV2
J gene: TRBJ2-5
CDR3 protein: ASSVRGWGSGKGETQY

D gene: NA
V gene: TRBV6-6
J gene: TRBJ2-1
CDR3 protein: ASSYREWEQF

D gene: TRBD1
V gene: TRBV19
J gene: TRBJ2-3
CDR3 protein: ASSFSGGDTQY

D gene: TRBD1
V gene: TRBV5-6
J gene: TRBJ2-3
CDR3 protein: ASGRQGPADTQY

D gene: NA
V gene: TRBV7-9
J gene: TRBJ1-3
CDR3 protein: ASSSGLLSGNTIY

D gene: TRBD1
V gene: TRBV7-2
J gene: TRBJ1-1
CDR3 protein: ASTTGGESSEAF

D gene: NA
V gene: TRBV5-6
J gene: TRBJ1-2
CDR3 protein: ASSLEQGGGYT

D gene: NA
V gene: TRBV10-2
J gene: TRBJ2-5
CDR3 protein: ASSEFGRGETQY

D gene: NA
V gene: TRBV6-1
J gene: TRBJ1-1
CDR3 protein: ASLTGNTEAF

D gene: TRBD1
V gene: TRBV18
J gene: TRBJ1-2
CDR3 protein: ASSRRGQGAAYGYT

D gene: TRBD1
V gene: TRBV5-6
J gene: TRBJ2-7
CDR3 protein: ASSGHTGTGVWEQY

D gene: NA
V gene: TRBV15
J gene: TRBJ1-2
CDR3 protein: ATSRDRAGEDGYT

D gene: NA
V gene: TRBV4-1
J gene: TRBJ2-7
CDR3 protein: ASSQVGRGRNEQY

D gene: NA
V gene: TRBV4-3
J gene: TRBJ2-3
CDR3 protein: ASSQERLFDTDTQY

D gene: TRBD2
V gene: TRBV5-1
J gene: TRBJ2-5
CDR3 protein: ASSSSGSRGETQY

D gene: NA
V gene: TRBV5-8
J gene: TRBJ2-3
CDR3 protein: ASPLPRGTYTDTQY

D gene: TRBD1
V gene: TRBV5-1
J gene: TRBJ2-2
CDR3 protein: ASSPKTGPNTGELF

D gene: NA
V gene: TRBV5-1
J gene: TRBJ2-5
CDR3 protein: ASSLGTEETQY

D gene: NA
V gene: TRBV7-8
J gene: TRBJ2-4
CDR3 protein: ASSPRPGGGGQNIQY

D gene: TRBD1
V gene: TRBV7-2
J gene: TRBJ1-2
CDR3 protein: ASSLRGYGYT

D gene: NA
V gene: TRBV27
J gene: TRBJ1-5
CDR3 protein: ASSLAGGMGQPQH

D gene: NA
V gene: TRBV7-9
J gene: TRBJ2-1
CDR3 protein: ASSLGRMEF